A single sample is the source of the 13 T cell receptor beta chains below, sequenced in a study of blood T cell repertoires in COVID-19. Generated by immunoSEQ multiplex PCR, the TCRdb table keeps only in-frame clones and is missing some. There are approximately 130,000 clones in the sample; more than 75% occur only once, and roughly 8% lies in the top ten. The sequencing sample was made of peripheral blood. These receptors were taken from a man aged 50-59 years with acute or convalescent COVID-19.

The V and J genes are TRBV27 and TRBJ2-6; 8 nucleotides agree with TRBD1. CDR1 is MNHEY and CDR2 is SMNVEV in the germline V gene (reference sequence). V shed 3 bases, J shed 3 bases, and the junction held 10 bases outside the gene matches. The CDR3 is 18 amino acids. The DNA for the CDR3 is TGTGCCAGCAGTTTTGGGCAGGGGGCGCGTTTTGGGGCCAACGTCCTGACTTTC. It is translated as CASSFGQGARFGANVLTF.

This chain connects TRBV11-3 to TRBJ2-1; 10 bases are shared with TRBD2. V trimming: 4 bases; J trimming: 4 bases; junction bases outside the gene matches: 10. Germline V gene lookup returns CDR1 SGHNT and CDR2 YENEEA. The CDR3 totals 17 residues. In DNA, the CDR3 is TGTGCCAGCAGCTCAAACGCCGGGACTAGCGTGTACAATGAGCAGTTCTTC. Its translation: CASSSNAGTSVYNEQFF.

The chain has TRBV24-1 and TRBJ2-2; the D is unclear. The CDR3 runs to 15 residues. CDR1 is KGHDR, CDR2 SFDVKD, per germline. V shed 3 bases and J shed 0 bases, with 7 bases lying between them. The CDR3 DNA follows: TGTGCCACCAGTGATGCGGCTACGAACACCGGGGAGCTGTTTTTT. This sequence encodes CATSDAATNTGELFF.

The chain recombines TRBV12-3 or TRBV12-4 with TRBJ2-7, with TRBD2 matching 7 bases. Trimming removed 8 bases from V and 0 bases from J; junction bases left unmatched: 4. This CDR3 spans 13 amino acids. The CDR3 nucleotides are TGTGCCAGCTCTTGGGACTACTCCTACGAGCAGTACTTC. Residues: CASSWDYSYEQYF.

The rearrangement joins TRBV11-3 to TRBJ2-1; TRBD2 matches at 8 bases. This CDR3 spans 14 amino acids. Per the germline V gene, CDR1 is SGHNT and CDR2 is YENEEA. The V gene end was trimmed by 2 bases and the J gene end by 8 bases; junction bases not matched to a gene: 5. The CDR3 region is CASSLPGGPDEQFF. The CDR3 region has the DNA TGTGCCAGCAGCTTACCGGGAGGGCCTGATGAGCAGTTCTTC. Full variable domain (missing parts from reference TRBV11-3 and TRBJ2-1): EAGVVQSPRYKIIEKKQPVAFWCNPISGHNTLYWYLQNLGQGPELLIRYENEEAVDDSQLPKDRFSAERLKGVDSTLKIQPAELGDSAVYLCASSLPGGPDEQFFGPGTRLTVL.

A single count supports this clone. The J gene is TRBJ2-3, the V gene TRBV19; 11 bases map to TRBD2. The V gene's germline CDR1 is LNHDA and CDR2 SQIVND (reference sequence). The junction had 4 bases not matched to a gene; V was cut back by 3 bases and J by 5 bases. CDR3 length equals 15 residues. For the CDR3, the DNA is TGTGCCAGTAGTATCGACGGGACTAGCGGAGATACGCAGTATTTT. The encoded protein is CASSIDGTSGDTQYF.

The V and J genes are TRBV11-3 and TRBJ2-1; 8 bases map to TRBD1. This CDR3 is 17 amino acids long. CDR1 and CDR2 from the germline V gene are SGHNT and YENEEA. The V and J ends lost 4 bases and 1 base, in that order; junction bases with no gene match: 9. The DNA of the CDR3 is TGTGCCAGCAGCTCCACCGGACAGGGAGGATCCTACAATGAGCAGTTCTTC. Encoded protein: CASSSTGQGGSYNEQFF.

The chain recombines TRBV14 with TRBJ2-7; 7 bases align to TRBD1. After removal of 3 bases from V and 1 base from J, the junction contained 3 bases not matched to a gene. The CDR3 runs 14 residues. CDR1 and CDR2 (germline): SGHDN, FVKESK. The DNA of the CDR3 is TGTGCCAGCAGCCATCGGACAGGATCCTACGAGCAGTACTTC. This translates into CASSHRTGSYEQYF.

The rearrangement joins TRBV7-9 to TRBJ2-7; possibly TRBD2 for D (5 bases). Germline V gives CDR1 SEHNR, CDR2 FQNEAQ (reference sequence). This CDR3 contains 11 residues. Trimming removed 6 bases from V and 4 bases from J, with 7 bases in between. This chain's CDR3 is CASRTRYEQYF. For the CDR3, the DNA is TGTGCCAGCAGAACTAGGTACGAGCAGTACTTC.

The chain combines TRBV10-2 with TRBJ2-5; the match to TRBD2 covers 8 bases. Germline CDR1 is WSHSY and CDR2 is SAAADI. J gave up 3 bases and V 0 bases, and 3 bases lay outside the gene matches. CDR3 size: 15 residues. The CDR3 loop is CASSESMTSEETQYF. The CDR3 DNA is TGCGCCAGCAGTGAGTCAATGACTAGCGAAGAGACCCAGTACTTC.

The rearrangement uses TRBV4-1 and TRBJ2-1; 14 bases agree with TRBD2. This CDR3 spans 17 amino acids. The junction had 9 bases not matched to a gene; V was cut back by 1 base and J by 10 bases. CDR1 is MGHRA, CDR2 YSYEKL, per germline. The CDR3 nucleotides read TGCGCCAGCAGCCAAGCGTCGGGGACTAGCGGGAGAAGGGAGCAGTTCTTC. Protein product: CASSQASGTSGRREQFF.

This chain connects TRBV5-1 to TRBJ2-7; TRBD1 aligns across 8 bases. CDR1 and CDR2 from the germline V gene are SGHRS and YFSETQ. The length of the CDR3 is 16 residues. V was clipped by 2 bases and J by 0 bases; unmatched bases: 7. CDR3 region: CASSFRQGSFSYEQYF. For the CDR3, the DNA is TGCGCCAGCAGCTTTAGACAGGGGAGTTTCTCCTACGAGCAGTACTTC.

V gene TRBV24-1 combines with J gene TRBJ2-5, with D maybe TRBD1 (6 bases). The ends were cut back, 4 bases at V and 5 bases at J, with 16 bases in the middle. There are 15 residues in the CDR3. CDR1 is KGHDR, CDR2 SFDVKD, per germline. The CDR3 reads CATSEPRGGGETQYF. CDR3 coding DNA: TGTGCCACCAGTGAGCCCCGAGGGGGTGGGGAGACCCAGTACTTC.